This entry concerns a single T cell receptor beta chain. Naive CD8 cells comprised CD45RO-negative, CCR7-positively selected cells, excluding terminally differentiated effector memory CD45RA+ cells. These data come from a study of shared clonotypes between healthy human individuals. CDR3 length equals 16 residues. Trimming removed 5 bases from V and 4 bases from J; junction bases left unmatched: 10. Germline V CDR1 and CDR2: MDHEN, SYDVKM. The authors loaded 200 ng DNA, approximately 30,000 T cell genomes, into sorted-subset replicate PCRs. Only in-frame clones appear in the TCRdb table, and some are missing; sequencing was by immunoSEQ multiplex PCR. Of approximately 600,000 clones listed, approximately 95% are singletons.

The sample taken for sequencing was naive CD8+ T cells sorted from blood. The TCR comes from a woman under 40 in good health. V and J are TRBV28 and TRBJ2-1, with 8 bases aligning to TRBD2. The CDR3 coding sequence is TGTGCCAGCAGTCCGTCACGGGGACTAGGGTACAATGAGCAGTTCTTC. Its translation is CASSPSRGLGYNEQFF. The full variable domain, its missing parts supplied by reference TRBV28 and TRBJ2-1, is DVKVTQSSRYLVKRTGEKVFLECVQDMDHENMFWYRQDPGLGLRLIYFSYDVKMKEKGDIPEGYSVSREKKERFSLILESASTNQTSMYLCASSPSRGLGYNEQFFGPGTRLTVL.